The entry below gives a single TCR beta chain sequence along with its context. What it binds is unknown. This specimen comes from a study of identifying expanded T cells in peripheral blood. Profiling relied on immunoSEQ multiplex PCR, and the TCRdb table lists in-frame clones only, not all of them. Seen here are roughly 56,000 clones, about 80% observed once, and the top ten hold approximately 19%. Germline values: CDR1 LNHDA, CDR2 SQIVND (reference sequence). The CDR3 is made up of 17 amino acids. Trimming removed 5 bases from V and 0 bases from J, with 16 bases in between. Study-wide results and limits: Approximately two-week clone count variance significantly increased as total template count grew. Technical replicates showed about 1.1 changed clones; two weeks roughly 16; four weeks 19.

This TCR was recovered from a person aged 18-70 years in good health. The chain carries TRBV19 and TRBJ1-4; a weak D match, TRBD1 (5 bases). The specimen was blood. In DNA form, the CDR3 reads TGTGCCAGTAGTGGGGGTCAGGGCTGGGCAACTAATGAAAAACTGTTTTTT. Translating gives CASSGGQGWATNEKLFF.